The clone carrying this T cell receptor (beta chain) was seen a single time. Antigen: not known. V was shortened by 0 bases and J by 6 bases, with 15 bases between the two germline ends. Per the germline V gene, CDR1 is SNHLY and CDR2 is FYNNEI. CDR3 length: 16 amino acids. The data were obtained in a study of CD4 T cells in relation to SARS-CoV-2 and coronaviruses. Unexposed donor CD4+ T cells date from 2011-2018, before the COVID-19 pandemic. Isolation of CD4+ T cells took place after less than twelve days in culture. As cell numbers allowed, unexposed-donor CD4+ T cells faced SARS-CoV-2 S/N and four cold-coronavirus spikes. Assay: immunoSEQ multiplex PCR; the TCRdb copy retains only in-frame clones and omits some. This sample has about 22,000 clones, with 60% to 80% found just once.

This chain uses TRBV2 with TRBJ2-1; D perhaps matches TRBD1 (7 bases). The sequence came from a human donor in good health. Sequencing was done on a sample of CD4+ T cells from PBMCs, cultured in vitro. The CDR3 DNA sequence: TGTGCCAGCAGTGAAGCGGGCGGGACAGCTACCAATGAGCAGTTCTTC. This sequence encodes CASSEAGGTATNEQFF. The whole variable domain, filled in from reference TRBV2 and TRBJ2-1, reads EPEVTQTPSHQVTQMGQEVILRCVPISNHLYFYWYRQILGQKVEFLVSFYNNEISEKSEIFDDQFSVERPDGSNFTLKIRSTKLEDSAMYFCASSEAGGTATNEQFFGPGTRLTVL.